The T cell receptor beta chain described here comes from a study of blood T cells in healthy people across ages. This clonotype was counted between two and nine times. Primers used in a second PCR of about 6 to 12 cycles were a sample-barcoded 5' primer and a J-beta primer mix. Tagging of each cDNA molecule was performed by a template-switch adaptor with 12 random nucleotides. TCRdb used MiXCR to reprocess the 5' RACE reads, holding one entry per CDR3 protein. The sample consists of fewer than 2 million distinct CDR3 sequences, about two fifths of them appearing once. Trimming removed 6 bases from V and 2 bases from J, with 26 bases in between. The germline gives CDR1 DFQATT, CDR2 SNEGSKA (reference sequence). This CDR3 spans 17 amino acids. All donors came from Russia, were Caucasian and healthy, and spanned ages roughly 6 to 95. Per sample, extraction of total RNA gave at least 5.5 micrograms in every case.

The sample consisted of blood. The sequence was collected from a human donor in good health. J is TRBJ2-7 and V is TRBV20-1; D might be TRBD2 (5 bases). The CDR3 DNA follows: TGCAGTGCCTATTCGACTATAACAGACACAAGGACCTACGAGCAGTACTTC. As protein: CSAYSTITDTRTYEQYF.